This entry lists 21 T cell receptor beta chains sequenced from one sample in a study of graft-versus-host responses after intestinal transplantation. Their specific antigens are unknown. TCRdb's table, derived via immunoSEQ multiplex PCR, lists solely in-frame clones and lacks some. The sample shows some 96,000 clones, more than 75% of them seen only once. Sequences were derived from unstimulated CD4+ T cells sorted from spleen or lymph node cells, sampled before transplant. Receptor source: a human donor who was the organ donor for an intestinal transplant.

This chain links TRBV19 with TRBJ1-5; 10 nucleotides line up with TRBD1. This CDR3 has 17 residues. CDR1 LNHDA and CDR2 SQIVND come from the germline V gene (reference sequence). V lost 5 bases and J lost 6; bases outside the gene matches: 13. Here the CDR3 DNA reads TGTGCCAGTAGTTGGTTACCGGGACAGGGGCAATTTCAGCCCCAGCATTTT. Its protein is CASSWLPGQGQFQPQHF.

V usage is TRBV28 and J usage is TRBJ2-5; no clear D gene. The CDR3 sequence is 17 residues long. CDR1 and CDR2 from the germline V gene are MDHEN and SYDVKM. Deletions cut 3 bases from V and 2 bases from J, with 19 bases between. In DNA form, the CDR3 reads TGTGCCAGCAGTTTGATATGGGTCCGAACAGAACAAGAGACCCAGTACTTC. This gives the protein CASSLIWVRTEQETQYF.

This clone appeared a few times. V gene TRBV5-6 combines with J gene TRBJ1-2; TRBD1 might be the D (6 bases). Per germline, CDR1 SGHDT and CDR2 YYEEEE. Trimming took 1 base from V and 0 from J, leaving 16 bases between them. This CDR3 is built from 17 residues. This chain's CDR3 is CASSLFVSGAANYGYTF. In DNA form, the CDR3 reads TGTGCCAGCAGCTTGTTCGTGTCAGGGGCAGCTAACTATGGCTACACCTTC.

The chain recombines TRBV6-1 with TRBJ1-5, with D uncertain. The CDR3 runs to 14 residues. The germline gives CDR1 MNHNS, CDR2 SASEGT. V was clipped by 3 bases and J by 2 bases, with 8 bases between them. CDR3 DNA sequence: TGTGCCAGCAGTGAGGATCGGGGCAATCAGCCCCAGCATTTT. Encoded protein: CASSEDRGNQPQHF.

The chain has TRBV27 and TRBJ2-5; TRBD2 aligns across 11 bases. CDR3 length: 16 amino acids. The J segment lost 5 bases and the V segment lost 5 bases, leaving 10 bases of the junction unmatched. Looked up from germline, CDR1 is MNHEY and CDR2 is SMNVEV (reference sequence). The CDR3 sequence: CASSGSSGGAWETQYF. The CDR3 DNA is TGTGCCAGCAGTGGGAGTAGCGGGGGGGCTTGGGAGACCCAGTACTTC.

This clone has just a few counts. In DNA form, the CDR3 reads TGTGCCAGCAGCACATACGGGGGTGAGCAGTTCTTC. Protein product: CASSTYGGEQFF. The V gene is TRBV7-3, the J gene TRBJ2-1; possible D gene TRBD2, 6 bases. The V and J ends lost 5 bases and 9 bases respectively, with 11 bases between them. From germline, CDR1 is SGHTA and CDR2 FQGTGA. This CDR3 region has 12 residues.

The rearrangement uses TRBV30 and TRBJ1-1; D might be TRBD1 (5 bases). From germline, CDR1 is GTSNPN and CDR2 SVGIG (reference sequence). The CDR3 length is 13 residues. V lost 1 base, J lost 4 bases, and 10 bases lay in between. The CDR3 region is CAWSAMGGTEAFF. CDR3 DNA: TGTGCCTGGAGTGCGATGGGGGGCACTGAAGCTTTCTTT.

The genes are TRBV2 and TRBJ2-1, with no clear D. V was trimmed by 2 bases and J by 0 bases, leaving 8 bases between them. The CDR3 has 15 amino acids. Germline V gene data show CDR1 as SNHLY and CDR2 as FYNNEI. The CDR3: CASSELRSSYNEQFF. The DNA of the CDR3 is TGTGCCAGCAGTGAACTGAGGAGCTCCTACAATGAGCAGTTCTTC.

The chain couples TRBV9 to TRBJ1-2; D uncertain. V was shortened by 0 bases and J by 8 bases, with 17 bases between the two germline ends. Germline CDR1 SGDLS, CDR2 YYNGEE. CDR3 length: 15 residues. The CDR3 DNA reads TGTGCCAGCAGCGTAGGACAAATCGGCCCTGGGGGCTACACCTTC. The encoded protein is CASSVGQIGPGGYTF.

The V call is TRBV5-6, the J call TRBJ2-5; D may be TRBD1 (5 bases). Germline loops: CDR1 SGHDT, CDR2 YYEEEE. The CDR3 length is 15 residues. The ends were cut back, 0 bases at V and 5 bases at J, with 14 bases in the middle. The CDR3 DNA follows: TGTGCCAGCAGCTTGGCCGGTGGGGCGAGGGAGACCCAGTACTTC. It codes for CASSLAGGARETQYF.

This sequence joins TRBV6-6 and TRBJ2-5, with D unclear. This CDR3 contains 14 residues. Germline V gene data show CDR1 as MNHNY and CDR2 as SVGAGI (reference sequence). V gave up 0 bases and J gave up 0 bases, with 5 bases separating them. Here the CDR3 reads CASSYSGYQETQYF. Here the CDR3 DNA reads TGTGCCAGCAGTTACTCAGGGTACCAAGAGACCCAGTACTTC.

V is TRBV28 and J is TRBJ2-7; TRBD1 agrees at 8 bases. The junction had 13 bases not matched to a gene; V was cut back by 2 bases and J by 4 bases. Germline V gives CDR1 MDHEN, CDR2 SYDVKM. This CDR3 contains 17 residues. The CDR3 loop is CASSLTGWTGRGYEQYF. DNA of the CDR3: TGTGCCAGCAGTTTAACCGGGTGGACAGGGCGAGGGTACGAGCAGTACTTC. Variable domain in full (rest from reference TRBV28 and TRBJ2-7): DVKVTQSSRYLVKRTGEKVFLECVQDMDHENMFWYRQDPGLGLRLIYFSYDVKMKEKGDIPEGYSVSREKKERFSLILESASTNQTSMYLCASSLTGWTGRGYEQYFGPGTRLTVT.

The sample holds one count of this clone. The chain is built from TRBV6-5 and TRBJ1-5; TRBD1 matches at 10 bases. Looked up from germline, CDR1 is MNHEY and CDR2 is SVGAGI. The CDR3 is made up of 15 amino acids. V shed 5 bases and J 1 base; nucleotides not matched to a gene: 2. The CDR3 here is CASSRDRGSNQPQHF. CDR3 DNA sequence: TGTGCCAGCAGTCGGGACAGGGGAAGCAATCAGCCCCAGCATTTT.

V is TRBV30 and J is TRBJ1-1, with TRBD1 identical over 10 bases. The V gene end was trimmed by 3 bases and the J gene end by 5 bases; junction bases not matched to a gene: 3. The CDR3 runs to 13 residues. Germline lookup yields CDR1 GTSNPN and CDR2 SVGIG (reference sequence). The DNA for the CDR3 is TGTGCCTGGAGCCGGGACAGGGGAACTGAAGCTTTCTTT. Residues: CAWSRDRGTEAFF.

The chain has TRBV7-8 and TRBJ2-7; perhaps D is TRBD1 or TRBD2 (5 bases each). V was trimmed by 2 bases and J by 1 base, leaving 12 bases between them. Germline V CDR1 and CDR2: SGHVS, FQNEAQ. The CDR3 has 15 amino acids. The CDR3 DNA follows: TGTGCCAGCAGCTTACGGGGAAGGGGTTCCTACGAGCAGTACTTC. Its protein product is CASSLRGRGSYEQYF. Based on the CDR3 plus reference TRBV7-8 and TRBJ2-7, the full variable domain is GAGVSQSPRYKVAKRGQDVALRCDPISGHVSLFWYQQALGQGPEFLTYFQNEAQLDKSGLPSDRFFAERPEGSVSTLKIQRTQQEDSAVYLCASSLRGRGSYEQYFGPGTRLTVT.

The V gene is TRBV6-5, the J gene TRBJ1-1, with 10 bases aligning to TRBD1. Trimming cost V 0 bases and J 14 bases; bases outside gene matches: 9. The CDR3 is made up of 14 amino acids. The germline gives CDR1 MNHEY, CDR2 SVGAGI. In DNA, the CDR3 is TGTGCCAGCAGTTACTCATGGGACAGGGGAATGCTCTTCTTT. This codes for CASSYSWDRGMLFF.

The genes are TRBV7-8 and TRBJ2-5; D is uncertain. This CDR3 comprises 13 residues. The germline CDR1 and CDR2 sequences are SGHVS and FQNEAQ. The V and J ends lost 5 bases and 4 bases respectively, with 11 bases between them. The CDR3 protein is CASSPSIGETQYF. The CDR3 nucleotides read TGTGCCAGCAGCCCTTCAATAGGAGAGACCCAGTACTTC.

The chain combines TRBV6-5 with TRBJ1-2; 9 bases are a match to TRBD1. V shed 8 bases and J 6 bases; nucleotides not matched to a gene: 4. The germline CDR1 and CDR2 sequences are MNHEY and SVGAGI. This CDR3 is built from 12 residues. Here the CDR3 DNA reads TGTGCCAGCGGACAGGGGTACAATGGCTACACCTTC. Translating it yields CASGQGYNGYTF.

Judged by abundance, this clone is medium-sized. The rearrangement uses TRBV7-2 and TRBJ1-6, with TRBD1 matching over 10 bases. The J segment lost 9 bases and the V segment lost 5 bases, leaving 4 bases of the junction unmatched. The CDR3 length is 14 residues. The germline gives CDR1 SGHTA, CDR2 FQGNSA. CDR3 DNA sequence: TGTGCCAGCAGCGCGACAGGGGGCAGTTCACCCCTCCACTTT. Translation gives CASSATGGSSPLHF.

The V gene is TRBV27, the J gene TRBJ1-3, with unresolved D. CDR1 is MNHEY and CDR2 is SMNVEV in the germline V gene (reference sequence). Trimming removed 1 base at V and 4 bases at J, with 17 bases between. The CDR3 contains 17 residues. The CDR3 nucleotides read TGTGCCAGCAGTTTATGTTCGGCCGCCCAAGGGGGAAACACCATATATTTT. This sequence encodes CASSLCSAAQGGNTIYF.

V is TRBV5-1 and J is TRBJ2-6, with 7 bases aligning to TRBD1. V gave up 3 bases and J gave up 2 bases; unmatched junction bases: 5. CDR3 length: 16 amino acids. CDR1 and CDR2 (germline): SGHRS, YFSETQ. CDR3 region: CASSSTGTAGANVLTF. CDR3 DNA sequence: TGCGCCAGCAGCTCCACCGGGACAGCTGGGGCCAACGTCCTGACTTTC.